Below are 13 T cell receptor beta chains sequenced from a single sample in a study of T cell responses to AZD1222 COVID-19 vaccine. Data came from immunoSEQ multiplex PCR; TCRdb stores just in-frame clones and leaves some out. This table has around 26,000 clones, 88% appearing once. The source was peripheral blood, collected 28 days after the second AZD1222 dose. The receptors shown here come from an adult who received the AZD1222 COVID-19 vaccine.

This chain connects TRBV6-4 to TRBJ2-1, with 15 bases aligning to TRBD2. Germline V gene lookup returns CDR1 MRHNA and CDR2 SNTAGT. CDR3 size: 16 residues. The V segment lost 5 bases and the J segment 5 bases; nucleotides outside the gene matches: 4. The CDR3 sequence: CASSPRTSGGDNEQFF. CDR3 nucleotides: TGTGCCAGCAGTCCCCGGACTAGCGGGGGGGACAATGAGCAGTTCTTC.

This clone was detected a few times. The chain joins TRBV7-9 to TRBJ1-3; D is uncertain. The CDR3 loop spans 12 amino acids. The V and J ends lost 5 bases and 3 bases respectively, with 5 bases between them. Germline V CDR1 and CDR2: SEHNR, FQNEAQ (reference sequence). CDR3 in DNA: TGTGCCAGCAGCCATGTTGGAAACACCATATATTTT. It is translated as CASSHVGNTIYF.

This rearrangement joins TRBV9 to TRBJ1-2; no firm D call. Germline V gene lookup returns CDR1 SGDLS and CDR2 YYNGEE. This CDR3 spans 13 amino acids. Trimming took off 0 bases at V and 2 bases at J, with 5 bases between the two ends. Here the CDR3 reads CASSVEGNYGYTF. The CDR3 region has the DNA TGTGCCAGCAGCGTAGAAGGAAACTATGGCTACACCTTC. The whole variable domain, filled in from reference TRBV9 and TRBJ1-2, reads DSGVTQTPKHLITATGQRVTLRCSPRSGDLSVYWYQQSLDQGLQFLIQYYNGEERAKGNILERFSAQQFPDLHSELNLSSLELGDSALYFCASSVEGNYGYTFGSGTRLTVV.

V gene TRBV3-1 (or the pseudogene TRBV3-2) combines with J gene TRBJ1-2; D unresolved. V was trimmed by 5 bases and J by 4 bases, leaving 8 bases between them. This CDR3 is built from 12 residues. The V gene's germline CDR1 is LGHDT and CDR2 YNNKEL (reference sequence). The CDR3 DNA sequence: TGTGCCAGCAGCTTAGACCTCTATGGCTACACCTTC. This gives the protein CASSLDLYGYTF.

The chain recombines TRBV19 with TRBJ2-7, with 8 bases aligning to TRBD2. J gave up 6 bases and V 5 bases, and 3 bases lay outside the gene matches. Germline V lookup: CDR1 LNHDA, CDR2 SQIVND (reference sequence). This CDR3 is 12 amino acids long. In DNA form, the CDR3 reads TGTGCCAGTAGTCCAGCGGGGGTCGAGCAGTACTTC. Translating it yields CASSPAGVEQYF.

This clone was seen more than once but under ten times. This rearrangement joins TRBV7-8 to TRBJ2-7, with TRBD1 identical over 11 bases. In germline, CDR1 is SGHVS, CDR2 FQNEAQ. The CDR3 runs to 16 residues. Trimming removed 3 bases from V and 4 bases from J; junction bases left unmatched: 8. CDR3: CASSFGTGGRWYEQYF. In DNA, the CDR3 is TGTGCCAGCAGCTTTGGGACAGGGGGGAGATGGTACGAGCAGTACTTC.

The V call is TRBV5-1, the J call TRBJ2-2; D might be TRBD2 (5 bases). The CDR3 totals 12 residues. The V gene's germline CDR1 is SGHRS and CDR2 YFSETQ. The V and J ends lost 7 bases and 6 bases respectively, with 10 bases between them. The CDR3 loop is CASREGSGELFF. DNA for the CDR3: TGCGCCAGCCGAGAGGGTTCCGGGGAGCTGTTTTTT.

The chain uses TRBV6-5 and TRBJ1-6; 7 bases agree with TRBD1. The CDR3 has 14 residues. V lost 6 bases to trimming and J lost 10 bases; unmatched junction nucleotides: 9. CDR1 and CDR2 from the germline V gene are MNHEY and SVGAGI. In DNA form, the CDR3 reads TGTGCCAGCAGCGAGACAGGGCCACAGTCACCCCTCCACTTT. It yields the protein CASSETGPQSPLHF.

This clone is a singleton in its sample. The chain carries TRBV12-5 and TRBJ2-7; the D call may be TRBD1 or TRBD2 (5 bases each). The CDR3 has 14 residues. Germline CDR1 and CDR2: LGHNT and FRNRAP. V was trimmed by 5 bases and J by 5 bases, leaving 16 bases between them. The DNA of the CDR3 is TGTGCTAGTGGTCCAAGGGACGTCGGGGACGAGCAGTACTTC. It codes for CASGPRDVGDEQYF.

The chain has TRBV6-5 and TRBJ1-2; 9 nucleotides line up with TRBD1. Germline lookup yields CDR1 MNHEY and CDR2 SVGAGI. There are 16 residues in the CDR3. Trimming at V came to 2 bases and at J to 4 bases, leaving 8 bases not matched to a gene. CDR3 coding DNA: TGTGCCAGCAGTTACAGTAACAGGGGGCGCGGCTATGGCTACACCTTC. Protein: CASSYSNRGRGYGYTF.

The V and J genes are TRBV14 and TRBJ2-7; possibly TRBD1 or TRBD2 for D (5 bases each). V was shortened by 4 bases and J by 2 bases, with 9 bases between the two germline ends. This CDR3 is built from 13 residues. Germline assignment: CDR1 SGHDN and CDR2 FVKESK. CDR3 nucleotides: TGTGCCAGCAGCCCGGGGACGCCCTACGAGCAGTACTTC. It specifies CASSPGTPYEQYF.

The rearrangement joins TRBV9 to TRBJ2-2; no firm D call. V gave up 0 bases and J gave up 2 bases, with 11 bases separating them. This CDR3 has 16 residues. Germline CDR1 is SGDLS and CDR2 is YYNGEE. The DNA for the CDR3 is TGTGCCAGCAGCGTAGAGGTGACAATCAACACCGGGGAGCTGTTTTTT. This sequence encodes CASSVEVTINTGELFF. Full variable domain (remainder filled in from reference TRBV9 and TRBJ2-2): DSGVTQTPKHLITATGQRVTLRCSPRSGDLSVYWYQQSLDQGLQFLIQYYNGEERAKGNILERFSAQQFPDLHSELNLSSLELGDSALYFCASSVEVTINTGELFFGEGSRLTVL.

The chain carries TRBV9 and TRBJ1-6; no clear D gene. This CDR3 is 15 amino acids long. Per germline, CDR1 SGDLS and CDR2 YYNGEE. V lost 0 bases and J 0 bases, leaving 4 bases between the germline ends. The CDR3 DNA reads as TGTGCCAGCAGCGTAGGGGGCTCCTATAATTCACCCCTCCACTTT. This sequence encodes CASSVGGSYNSPLHF.